These T cell receptor beta chains were read from a single sample in a study of blood T cell repertoires in COVID-19. Generated by immunoSEQ multiplex PCR, the TCRdb table keeps only in-frame clones and is missing some. The sample holds about 220,000 clones, roughly nine tenths seen once. The sample consisted of peripheral blood. The receptor set was obtained from a man between 35 and 55 years old with active or convalescent COVID-19. Each CDR3 is given with its conserved first and last residue. The D gene is left open where the match is weak.

d_gene | v_gene | CDR3aa
TRBD2 | TRBV11-1 | CASSLALTSGGFTDTQYF
TRBD1 | TRBV10-3 | CAISTTGINTGELFF
. | TRBV18 | CASSPLGQRNSNQPQHF
. | TRBV5-6 | CASSLLTGYDSPLHF
. | TRBV28 | CASSFWAGTNSPLHF
TRBD1 | TRBV6-1 | CASSDQGAVGTEAFF
. | TRBV29-1 | CSVEPVALVFVSFLGELFF
. | TRBV28 | CASRSRFDSNQPQHF
. | TRBV21-1 | CASRGTSGSIYEQYF
TRBD1 | TRBV5-4 | CASSPTGDNYEQYF
TRBD2 | TRBV5-1 | CASSLGLAGVASTDTQYF
TRBD2 | TRBV5-5 | CASSSLPSGGNTGELFF
. | TRBV7-7 | CASSYGLGLNNEQFF
. | TRBV27 | CASTWNTEAFF
. | TRBV18 | CASSRTVNEKLFF
. | TRBV3-1/TRBV3-2 | CASSQDGRVQYF
TRBD1 | TRBV5-1 | CASSLTRDRSQGYGYTF
. | TRBV9 | CASSVVGQNTEAFF
. | TRBV15 | CATSRPFGRPQHF
. | TRBV27 | CASSSLNTGELFF
. | TRBV10-1 | CASSGPQGGSYNEQFF
. | TRBV10-1 | CASSEGRKNIQYF
. | TRBV5-1 | CASSLELFRGSGYTF
TRBD1 | TRBV6-4 | CASSDGTGSQETQYF
. | TRBV28 | CASSFPTSYEQYF
TRBD2 | TRBV7-2 | CASSLPSGGPGQYF
TRBD2 | TRBV7-6 | CASSPRGRDQETQYF
TRBD1 | TRBV4-1 | CASSRGQGPPGELFF
TRBD2 | TRBV7-9 | CASSLTLAGAETQYF
TRBD1 | TRBV27 | CASSKGTGGNQPQHF
TRBD1 | TRBV6-4 | CASSGTGGADTQYF
. | TRBV15 | CATSRTATGDEKLFF
TRBD1 | TRBV5-6 | CASSFFGQVISNSPLHF
. | TRBV28 | CASSFNGDRPQHF
TRBD2 | TRBV5-6 | CASSLEYRASGGYTQYF
. | TRBV28 | CASSLGTTREETQYF